Each of the 13 T cell receptor beta chains below was sequenced from the same sample in a study of shared clonotypes between healthy human individuals. Only in-frame clones appear in the TCRdb table, and some are missing; sequencing was by immunoSEQ multiplex PCR. The repertoire has hundreds of thousands of clones, around 96% of them found once; the top ten carry approximately 0.32%. The sample was memory CD8+ T cells sorted from blood. Subset noted: CD45RO+ cells pooled with CCR7-negative TemRA cells. These TCRs come from a man aged 30 to 39 in good health.

The table lists this clone with a count of one. The chain couples TRBV10-1 to TRBJ2-7; D not certain. Trimming shortened V by 0 bases and J by 3 bases, and 9 bases separated the two germline ends. Per germline, CDR1 WNHNN and CDR2 SYGVQD (reference sequence). The CDR3 is 14 amino acids. This CDR3 reads CASSESNRDYEQYF. In DNA, the CDR3 is TGCGCCAGCAGTGAGTCAAACCGAGACTACGAGCAGTACTTC.

The sample holds one count of this clone. The V and J genes are TRBV5-6 and TRBJ2-7; tentative D call: TRBD2 (5 bases). CDR3 length: 12 residues. CDR1 SGHDT and CDR2 YYEEEE come from the germline V gene. V dropped 2 bases and J dropped 7 bases, with 10 bases sitting between them. This CDR3 is CASSFGPGEQYF. The CDR3 bases are TGTGCCAGCAGCTTCGGACCGGGGGAGCAGTACTTC.

The chain combines TRBV11-3 with TRBJ1-6; a possible D gene is TRBD1 (5 bases). The CDR3 sequence is 14 residues long. Trimming cost V 1 base and J 10 bases, with 11 bases left between them. Germline V gene sequence: CDR1 SGHNT, CDR2 YENEEA. CDR3 residues: CASSLGREDSPLHF. Written as DNA, the CDR3 is TGTGCCAGCAGCTTAGGCAGGGAAGACTCACCCCTCCACTTT. Full variable domain (remainder filled in from reference TRBV11-3 and TRBJ1-6): EAGVVQSPRYKIIEKKQPVAFWCNPISGHNTLYWYLQNLGQGPELLIRYENEEAVDDSQLPKDRFSAERLKGVDSTLKIQPAELGDSAVYLCASSLGREDSPLHFGNGTRLTVT.

The chain has TRBV5-4 and TRBJ2-3; 11 nucleotides line up with TRBD2. J was trimmed by 4 bases and V by 3 bases; bases with no gene match: 4. Germline V lookup: CDR1 SGHNT, CDR2 YYREEE (reference sequence). The length of the CDR3 is 15 residues. The CDR3 reads CASSSGLAAADTQYF. CDR3 nucleotides: TGTGCCAGCAGCTCGGGACTAGCGGCGGCAGATACGCAGTATTTT. Using reference TRBV5-4 and TRBJ2-3 for the parts outside the CDR3, the full variable domain is ETGVTQSPTHLIKTRGQQVTLRCSSQSGHNTVSWYQQALGQGPQFIFQYYREEENGRGNFPPRFSGLQFPNYSSELNVNALELDDSALYLCASSSGLAAADTQYFGPGTRLTVL.

The chain carries TRBV27 and TRBJ2-7, with TRBD2 as a possible D gene (7 bases). CDR3 length equals 15 residues. In germline, CDR1 is MNHEY, CDR2 SMNVEV (reference sequence). Trimming removed 3 bases at V and 2 bases at J, with 14 bases between. CDR3 bases: TGTGCCAGCAGTTTGGTAGGGGGGGCCCCCTACGAGCAGTACTTC. Protein product: CASSLVGGAPYEQYF.

The rearrangement uses TRBV10-3 and TRBJ1-1, with 7 bases that match TRBD1. There are 13 residues in the CDR3. Per the germline V gene, CDR1 is ENHRY and CDR2 is SYGVKD. V lost 10 bases, J lost 0 bases, and 5 bases stayed unmatched. CDR3 nucleotide sequence: TGTGCCACCCGGGACAGTTTGAACACTGAAGCTTTCTTT. This gives the protein CATRDSLNTEAFF.

The CDR3 coding sequence is TGTGCCAGCAGTTACTCGACAGTCGAAAAACTGTTTTTT. Its protein product is CASSYSTVEKLFF. This chain connects TRBV28 to TRBJ1-4; D is possibly TRBD1 (5 bases). Germline V CDR1 and CDR2: MDHEN, SYDVKM. The V end lost 4 bases, the J end lost 8 bases, and 11 bases lay between the germline ends. The CDR3 length is 13 residues.

The V gene is TRBV7-2, the J gene TRBJ2-5, with 9 nucleotides matching TRBD1. Trimming at V came to 2 bases and at J to 10 bases, leaving 5 bases not matched to a gene. Looked up from germline, CDR1 is SGHTA and CDR2 is FQGNSA. The CDR3 loop spans 13 amino acids. The CDR3 region has the DNA TGTGCCAGCAGCTTACGGGACAGGGATAACCAGTACTTC. This encodes CASSLRDRDNQYF.

The V and J genes are TRBV9 and TRBJ1-4; D is possibly TRBD1 (6 bases). V gave up 0 bases and J gave up 2 bases, with 8 bases separating them. From germline, CDR1 is SGDLS and CDR2 YYNGEE. This CDR3 has 15 residues. The CDR3, as DNA: TGTGCCAGCAGCGTAGGGGGGGCGACTAATGAAAAACTGTTTTTT. It specifies CASSVGGATNEKLFF.

The chain links TRBV5-1 to TRBJ2-5; perhaps TRBD2 as D (6 bases). Germline V lookup: CDR1 SGHRS, CDR2 YFSETQ. The CDR3 loop spans 14 amino acids. V dropped 4 bases and J dropped 5 bases, with 15 bases sitting between them. Written as DNA, the CDR3 is TGCGCCAGCAGCGAATCGGACGGAGGGGAGACCCAGTACTTC. Protein product: CASSESDGGETQYF.

The chain combines TRBV15 with TRBJ2-1; 10 nucleotides match TRBD2. The junction had 21 bases not matched to a gene; V was cut back by 9 bases and J by 4 bases. This CDR3 is 19 amino acids long. Looked up from germline, CDR1 is LNHNV and CDR2 is YYDKDF (reference sequence). This CDR3 reads CATRRQGGWLAGAYNEQFF. The CDR3 DNA is TGTGCCACGAGGAGACAGGGCGGGTGGCTAGCGGGAGCATACAATGAGCAGTTCTTC.

The rearrangement uses TRBV11-3 and TRBJ2-1, with a weak D call TRBD1 (5 bases). V lost 3 bases to trimming and J lost 2 bases, with 5 bases between them. The CDR3 covers 13 residues. Germline V lookup: CDR1 SGHNT, CDR2 YENEEA. The CDR3 region is CASSLDTYNEQFF. The CDR3 bases are TGTGCCAGCAGCTTGGACACCTACAATGAGCAGTTCTTC.

The chain joins TRBV19 to TRBJ1-5; no definite D call. The germline V gene encodes CDR1 LNHDA and CDR2 SQIVND (reference sequence). CDR3 size: 13 residues. The CDR3 DNA follows: TGTGCAAGTGGATATTCCAGCCGTCGGCCCCAGCATTTT. Protein: CASGYSSRRPQHF.